The 14 T cell receptor beta chains below were found in one sample sequenced in a study of blood T cell repertoires in COVID-19. The data were produced by immunoSEQ multiplex PCR, yet TCRdb's version contains in-frame clones alone and is incomplete. The sample lists fewer than 200,000 clones; 80% to 90% were seen once. Material: PBMCs or T cells enriched from blood (not recorded which). The receptors were gathered from a woman between 50 and 59 years old in a cohort exposed to, infected with or recovered from COVID-19 (not recorded which).

The rearrangement joins TRBV19 to TRBJ1-2, with 11 bases that match TRBD1. This CDR3 is built from 14 residues. V lost 6 bases, J lost 7 bases, and 7 bases stayed unmatched. Per the germline V gene, CDR1 is LNHDA and CDR2 is SQIVND (reference sequence). The CDR3 nucleotides read TGTGCCAGTAGGAGCGGACAGGGGGCGAGTGGCTACACCTTC. Its protein is CASRSGQGASGYTF.

The chain employs TRBV3-1 (or the pseudogene TRBV3-2) and TRBJ1-1; TRBD1 is a possible D gene (6 bases). CDR1 and CDR2 (germline): LGHDT, YNNKEL (reference sequence). The CDR3 loop spans 14 amino acids. The V end was cut by 0 bases, the J end by 7 bases, with 12 bases between. CDR3: CASSQDLTGIEAFF. In nucleotides, the CDR3 is TGTGCCAGCAGCCAAGATTTGACAGGCATTGAAGCTTTCTTT.

The chain links TRBV24-1 to TRBJ1-1, with 8 bases identical to TRBD1. J gave up 7 bases and V 4 bases, and 4 bases lay outside the gene matches. Germline values: CDR1 KGHDR, CDR2 SFDVKD. The CDR3 length is 13 residues. The CDR3 spells CATSDPDRGEAFF. The DNA for the CDR3 is TGTGCCACCAGTGACCCAGACAGGGGTGAAGCTTTCTTT.

The chain joins TRBV6-6 to TRBJ2-7; 10 bases line up with TRBD1. CDR1 is MNHNY and CDR2 is SVGAGI in the germline V gene (reference sequence). The CDR3 extends over 15 amino acids. V lost 0 bases to trimming and J lost 5 bases; unmatched junction nucleotides: 4. The CDR3 DNA reads as TGTGCCAGCAGTTACTCGGACAGGGGGGAAAACGAGCAGTACTTC. It translates to CASSYSDRGENEQYF.

This rearrangement joins TRBV30 to TRBJ2-5, with D possibly matching TRBD1 (6 bases). V was clipped by 2 bases and J by 1 base, with 20 bases between them. The germline V gene has CDR1 GTSNPN and CDR2 SVGIG (reference sequence). The length of the CDR3 is 17 residues. The CDR3: CAWSPAGQPNFQETQYF. CDR3 DNA: TGTGCCTGGAGTCCAGCAGGACAGCCCAATTTCCAAGAGACCCAGTACTTC.

V gene TRBV21-1 combines with J gene TRBJ2-7; the tabulated D call, TRBD1, remains unverified against the DNA. TRBV21-1 is a pseudogene segment. The CDR3 is 15 amino acids. DNA of the CDR3: TGTGCCAGCAGCAAACGGACAGGGAAGGAGTACGAGCAGTACTTC. It is translated as CASSKRTGKEYEQYF.

This chain uses TRBV20-1 with TRBJ2-5; weak D call: TRBD2 (5 bases). From germline, CDR1 is DFQATT and CDR2 SNEGSKA (reference sequence). This CDR3 contains 11 residues. V lost 5 bases, J lost 3 bases, and 7 bases lay in between. The CDR3 protein is CSAAGKETQYF. The CDR3, as DNA: TGCAGTGCTGCGGGTAAAGAGACCCAGTACTTC.

Comment on this clone: At one of its ends the junction is not consistent with the germline gene, which may arise from a read error. This sequence joins TRBV7-7 and TRBJ2-5; 11 bases line up with TRBD2. Germline V gene data show CDR1 as SSHAT and CDR2 as FNYEAQ (reference sequence). The CDR3 is 15 residues long. The CDR3 reads CASSLLAGVPETQYF. The CDR3 region has the DNA TGTGCTAGCAGCTTACTAGCGGGAGTCCCAGAGACCCAGTACTTC.

This chain links TRBV3-1 (or the pseudogene TRBV3-2) with TRBJ1-1, with a tentative D call TRBD1 (6 bases). The CDR3 is made up of 13 amino acids. The germline CDR1 and CDR2 sequences are LGHDT and YNNKEL (reference sequence). The V gene lost 0 bases and the J gene lost 9 bases, with 11 bases spanning the gap. The CDR3: CASSQEQGRKAFF. Here the CDR3 DNA reads TGTGCCAGCAGCCAAGAACAGGGCCGCAAAGCTTTCTTT.

V gene TRBV5-4 combines with J gene TRBJ2-2; D not certain. The germline V gene encodes CDR1 SGHNT and CDR2 YYREEE (reference sequence). The CDR3 totals 13 residues. Trimming removed 4 bases at V and 0 bases at J, with 4 bases between. The CDR3: CASSLTNTGELFF. The CDR3 DNA reads TGTGCCAGCAGCCTTACGAACACCGGGGAGCTGTTTTTT.

This clone was counted once. The chain uses TRBV29-1 and TRBJ2-1, with 7 positions matching TRBD2. This CDR3 is built from 16 residues. The junction had 13 bases not matched to a gene; V was cut back by 7 bases and J by 1 base. Looked up from germline, CDR1 is SQVTM and CDR2 is ANQGSEA. This chain's CDR3 is CSEQRRTGGSYNEQFF. In nucleotides, the CDR3 is TGCAGCGAGCAAAGGAGAACGGGGGGTTCCTACAATGAGCAGTTCTTC.

The rearrangement links TRBV6-5 to TRBJ2-5, with 14 positions matching TRBD2. CDR1 is MNHEY, CDR2 SVGAGI, per germline. With V trimmed by 7 bases and J by 5 bases, 6 bases remained unmatched. This CDR3 contains 15 residues. For the CDR3, the DNA is TGTGCCAGCACACCGGGACTAGCGGGGGTCGAGACCCAGTACTTC. It specifies CASTPGLAGVETQYF.

V gene TRBV5-4 combines with J gene TRBJ1-2; D is perhaps TRBD1 (5 bases). V was shortened by 5 bases and J by 2 bases, with 13 bases between the two germline ends. This CDR3 is 14 amino acids long. Germline V CDR1 and CDR2: SGHNT, YYREEE (reference sequence). The CDR3 DNA sequence: TGTGCCAGCAGTTCTGACAGCGCCAACTATGGCTACACCTTC. Translation gives CASSSDSANYGYTF.

The chain employs TRBV10-3 and TRBJ2-7; 7 bases match TRBD1. The CDR3 has 16 amino acids. Germline lookup yields CDR1 ENHRY and CDR2 SYGVKD. The V and J ends lost 2 bases and 3 bases, in that order; junction bases with no gene match: 10. The CDR3 DNA sequence: TGTGCCATCAGTGAGACATTGGGACAGCCGGACTACGAGCAGTACTTC. Amino acid sequence: CAISETLGQPDYEQYF.